This paragraph reports one T cell receptor beta chain. This clonotype was seen a few times. Its binding antigen is unknown. Base qualities were left out, and no much larger clone turns up one base away. The data are from a study of T-cell memory formation after mild COVID-19 (dated by TCRdb to about 2021). For context, the study as a whole: TCR sequence clusters from the two donors were largely donor specific. Longitudinal TCRalpha and TCRbeta repertoire sequencing tracked T-cell clones expanding and contracting after mild COVID-19 in a couple of donors. The cohort was made up of two young adult volunteers, one female and one male, who were previously healthy. Overall study outcomes, separate from this receptor: Clones contracting from day 15 to 85 had balanced CD4/CD8 phenotypes, while a second wave expanding from day 15 to 37 was biased towards CD4+. Only a couple of mild cases were covered by the study, and larger cohorts that include severe cases with pre-infection samples were considered necessary. Whether the second-wave clones peaking on day 37 were SARS-CoV-2 specific was not confirmed. Some responding clones were found in pre-infection memory, which suggests that pre-existing cross-reactive memory T cells took part in the SARS-CoV-2 response. Contracting CD4+ clones were located mainly in the CM and EM memory subsets, whereas CD8+ clones were found to be enriched in EMRA.

Ficoll-Paque density gradient centrifugation was the method used to isolate PBMCs. The data were produced on an Illumina NovaSeq 6000. TCRalpha and TCRbeta cDNA libraries were built by 5'RACE with constant-segment primers, adding sample barcodes and unique molecular identifiers. Trizol reagent was used to extract RNA from every sample. Amplification of the libraries took two PCR steps, and the second step added a second sample barcode plus Illumina TruSeq adapters. Sequencing of the libraries was done on an Illumina NovaSeq, producing 2 x 150 bp paired-end reads. Under the source paper's analysis protocol: Reads were demultiplexed and collapsed into UMI-guided consensus sequences with migec v1.2.7. Using mixcr v2.1.11, UMI consensuses were aligned to TRA and TRB V and J templates and then assembled into clonotypes. A clonotype was counted as expanded or contracted only when both edgeR and NoisET called the clonotype significant, with the noise models trained on biological replicates. edgeR calls used a false discovery rate-adjusted p below 0.01 and a log2 fold-change threshold of 1. As an exploratory analysis of dynamics, max-normalized trajectories of the 1000 most abundant clonotypes were examined with PCA combined with hierarchical clustering. Each responding clone was given a CD4 or CD8 phenotype based on the CD4+ and CD8+ repertoires, which had been sequenced separately. The public reads were reprocessed in TCRdb via fastp at Q25 and MiXCR, keeping in-frame beta chains. Entries that share a CDR3 protein sequence are merged under the most common genes and DNA. The V and J calls and clone size are TCRdb's, not the authors'. For this sample there are approximately 390,000 distinct CDR3 sequences; 15% to 20% appear just once. The ten largest account for approximately 21% of the sample.

Including the terminal cysteine and phenylalanine, the CDR3 comprises 16 residues. Here the CDR3 DNA is all that survives: 48 bases in frame from base 1. The germline V end is reduced by 3 bases and the J end by 2 bases; junction bases left unmatched: 6. This clonotype originated in a young man who had mild COVID-19 (a few samples of this study predate the infection). The sample titles of this study are shuffled in the database, so cell type and time point are left out; the donor was told from shared clones. Sequences were obtained from PBMCs or a T cell subset sorted from them (not recorded which). The chain links TRBV12-3 or TRBV12-4 with TRBJ2-5; TRBD2 fits 10 bases in the junction. The encoded CDR3 is CASSFGLAGVQETQYF. The nucleotides read TGTGCCAGCAGTTTCGGGCTAGCGGGGGTTCAAGAGACCCAGTACTTC.